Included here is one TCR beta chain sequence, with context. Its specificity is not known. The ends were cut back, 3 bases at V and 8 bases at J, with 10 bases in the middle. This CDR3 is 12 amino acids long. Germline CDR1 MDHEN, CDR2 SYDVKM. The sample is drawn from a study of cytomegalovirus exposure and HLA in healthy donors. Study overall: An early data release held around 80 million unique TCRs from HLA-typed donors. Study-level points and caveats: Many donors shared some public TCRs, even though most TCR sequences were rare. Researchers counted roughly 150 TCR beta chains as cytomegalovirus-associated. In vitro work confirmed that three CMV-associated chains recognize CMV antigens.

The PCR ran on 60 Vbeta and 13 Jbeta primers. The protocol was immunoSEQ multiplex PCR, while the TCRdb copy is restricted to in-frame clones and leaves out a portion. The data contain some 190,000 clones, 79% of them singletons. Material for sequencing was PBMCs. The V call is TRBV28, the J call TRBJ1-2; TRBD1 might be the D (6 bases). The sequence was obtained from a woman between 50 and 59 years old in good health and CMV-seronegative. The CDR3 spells CASSFGTPGYTF. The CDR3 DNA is TGTGCCAGCAGTTTCGGGACACCCGGCTACACCTTC.